This is a list of T cell receptor beta chains from one sample in a study of response to subunit inactivated influenza vaccine. Each CDR3 protein is one row after TCRdb ran MiXCR on the RT-PCR reads. The table includes hundreds of thousands of distinct CDR3 sequences, about 15% detected once. This sample comprised PBMCs from blood, obtained 14 days before vaccination. These receptor sequences come from a man aged 45-65 years who received an inactivated influenza vaccine. Both conserved end residues are part of each CDR3. A D gene is named only where the DNA matches it firmly. A clone size is listed for some rows: how often the clone was seen (once, few, many), or a class if it is expanded.

NA	NA	TRBV21-1	TRBJ2-1	TGTGCCAGCACCAAAGACGAACCGGGACAGGGTTCCAATGAGCAGTTCTTC	CASTKDEPGQGSNEQFF
NA	NA	TRBV28	TRBJ2-6	TGTGCCAGCACTGACGGACGCTCTGGGGCCAACGTCCTGACTTTC	CASTDGRSGANVLTF
NA	TRBD1	TRBV6-1	TRBJ1-3	TGTGCCAGCAGTGCCCAACCAAGACAGGGGGCTGGAAACACCATATATTTT	CASSAQPRQGAGNTIYF
NA	NA	TRBV12-3/TRBV12-4	TRBJ2-1	TGTGCCAGCAGGTATATGGGCTATGAGCAGTTCTTC	CASRYMGYEQFF
NA	NA	TRBV28	TRBJ2-7	TGTGCCAGCAGTGGAGGGACACCTCCCTACGAGCAGTACTTC	CASSGGTPPYEQYF
few	NA	TRBV11-2	TRBJ2-7	TGTGCCAGCAGCTTAGGCCCTAACGCCGGCGAGCAGTACTTC	CASSLGPNAGEQYF
NA	TRBD2	TRBV7-9	TRBJ2-1	TGTGCCAGCAGCTCTATACTAGCGGGGTTGGACAATGAGCAGTTCTTC	CASSSILAGLDNEQFF
few	TRBD2	TRBV5-1	TRBJ2-7	TGCGCCAGCCATTACGAACCCGGGAGGGACGAGCAGTACTTC	CASHYEPGRDEQYF
few	TRBD2	TRBV3-1	TRBJ2-1	TGTGCCAGCAGCCAAGGAGGGACTAGCGGGGACACCGATTACAATGAGCAGTTCTTC	CASSQGGTSGDTDYNEQFF
many	NA	TRBV12-3/TRBV12-4	TRBJ2-7	TGTGCCAGCAGCGTACAGGGCTCCTACGAGCAGTACTTC	CASSVQGSYEQYF
many	NA	TRBV3-1	TRBJ2-2	TGTGCCAGCAGCGGCGGGACAGCGAACACCGGGGAGCTGTTTTTT	CASSGGTANTGELFF
few	NA	TRBV7-2	TRBJ2-5	TGTGCCAGCAGCCCGTACGGAGCAGAAGAGACCCAGTACTTC	CASSPYGAEETQYF
few	NA	TRBV7-2	TRBJ2-7	TGTGCCAGCAGCTTAGGGGGACAAACCTACGAGCAGTACTTC	CASSLGGQTYEQYF
few	NA	TRBV7-8	TRBJ1-1	TGTGCCAGCAGCACTAGGGGATTCGCCATGAACACTGAAGCTTTCTTT	CASSTRGFAMNTEAFF
many	NA	TRBV3-1	TRBJ2-7	TGTGCCAGCAGGCCGACAGGCACCTACGAGCAGTACTTC	CASRPTGTYEQYF
few	TRBD1	TRBV20-1	TRBJ1-2	TGCAGTGCTAGATTAAGTGGGACAGGGAATGGCTACACCTTC	CSARLSGTGNGYTF
NA	NA	TRBV11-3	TRBJ2-6	TGTGCCAGCAGCCACGGGTCCGGCTCTGGGGCCAACGTCCTGACTTTC	CASSHGSGSGANVLTF
many	NA	TRBV7-2	TRBJ1-1	TGTGCCAGCAGTAGAGCTGGGCGGATGAACACTGAAGCTTTCTTT	CASSRAGRMNTEAFF
NA	TRBD1	TRBV12-3/TRBV12-4	TRBJ1-2	TGTGCCAGCAGTCCCGCCCAGGGGGGCAACTATGTGGGCTACACCTTC	CASSPAQGGNYVGYTF
few	NA	TRBV20-1	TRBJ1-1	TGCAGGGTAGAAGTGAACACTGAAGCTTTCTTT	CRVEVNTEAFF
many	NA	TRBV28	TRBJ2-1	TGTGCCAGCAGTCTAACTATGGGGGTCAGGCGCAATGAGCAGTTCTTC	CASSLTMGVRRNEQFF
few	TRBD1	TRBV29-1	TRBJ2-7	TGCAGCGTTGCATTAACAGGGGGTACCTACGAGCAGTACTTC	CSVALTGGTYEQYF
few	NA	TRBV3-1	TRBJ2-7	TGTGCCAGCAGCCTCAGACCGGAGGAGCAGTACTTC	CASSLRPEEQYF
few	NA	TRBV18	TRBJ1-4	TGTGCCAGCTCTCCACGGGGAACAACTAATGAAAAACTGTTTTTT	CASSPRGTTNEKLFF
NA	TRBD2	TRBV20-1	TRBJ2-1	TGCAGTGCTAGGACGACTAGCGGGAGTAACTATGAGCAGTTCTTC	CSARTTSGSNYEQFF
many	NA	TRBV14	TRBJ1-4	TGTGCCAGCAGCCAATTGCGGGGGTCGGATGAAAAACTGTTTTTT	CASSQLRGSDEKLFF
NA	NA	TRBV5-1	TRBJ1-1	TGCGCCAGCAGCTTGGTCCCCCGTGGCGGCACTGAAGCTTTCTTT	CASSLVPRGGTEAFF
few	TRBD1	TRBV7-7	TRBJ2-2	TGTGCTAGCAGCCGGGACAGTTTAGTAACCGGGGAGCTGTTTTTT	CASSRDSLVTGELFF
NA	NA	TRBV29-1	TRBJ2-1	TGCAGCGCCCACAATCTTAAAGGGGTCAATGAGCAGTTCTTC	CSAHNLKGVNEQFF
many	NA	TRBV29-1	TRBJ2-3	TGCAGCGTTGACAGGGCAGCAGATACGCAGTATTTT	CSVDRAADTQYF
few	NA	TRBV5-1	TRBJ1-6	TGCGCCAGCAGCTTGGGGGGAGGGGCGAATTCACCCCTCCACTTT	CASSLGGGANSPLHF
few	TRBD1	TRBV7-2	TRBJ2-3	TGTGCCAGCAGACGGGACAGGGGAACAGATACGCAGTATTTT	CASRRDRGTDTQYF
many	TRBD2	TRBV29-1	TRBJ2-1	TGCAGCGTTGGCGGGACTAGCGGGAGGGCAGGAGAGCAGTTCTTC	CSVGGTSGRAGEQFF
NA	NA	TRBV11-1	TRBJ2-3	TGTGCCAGCAGCTTAGCGAGTTCTAACACAGATACGCAGTATTTT	CASSLASSNTDTQYF
NA	TRBD2	TRBV20-1	TRBJ2-2	TGCAGTGCTAGATGGGGGGGGGGAGCCGACGGGGAGCTGTTTTTT	CSARWGGGADGELFF
NA	TRBD2	TRBV5-1	TRBJ2-1	TGCGCCAGCAGCATGACTAGCGGGGCACACAATGAGCAGTTCTTC	CASSMTSGAHNEQFF
many	TRBD2	TRBV6-5	TRBJ2-3	TGTGCCAGCAGTTACCCTAGCGGGGGGGCAAAAGATACGCAGTATTTT	CASSYPSGGAKDTQYF
NA	NA	TRBV4-2	TRBJ2-7	TGTGCCAGCAGCCCCTTAGGCCGGGACGGATCCTACGAGCAGTACTTC	CASSPLGRDGSYEQYF
NA	TRBD1	TRBV6-2/TRBV6-3	TRBJ2-7	TGTGCCAGCAGTTACCCATCTGGACAGGGGGCGTTCTACGAGCAGTACTTC	CASSYPSGQGAFYEQYF
NA	NA	TRBV29-1	TRBJ2-1	TGCAGCGTTGAAGATGATTACAGGGCCTACAATGAGCAGTTCTTC	CSVEDDYRAYNEQFF
NA	NA	TRBV5-1	TRBJ2-1	TGCGCCAGCAGCTTCAGGGAAGATGAGCAGTTCTTC	CASSFREDEQFF
few	TRBD2	TRBV2	TRBJ2-2	TGTGCCAGCAATGTTCCTAGCGGGGGGCCGAACACCGGGGAGCTGTTTTTT	CASNVPSGGPNTGELFF
few	TRBD2	TRBV11-1	TRBJ2-1	TGTGCCAGCAGCCTCGAGCGGTGGCTAGCGGGAGGTATCAGCTCCTACAATGAGCAGTTCTTC	CASSLERWLAGGISSYNEQFF
NA	TRBD2	TRBV19	TRBJ2-7	TGTGCCAGTAGTCCCCCGGGACTAGCGGGTTTTTACGAGCAGTACTTC	CASSPPGLAGFYEQYF
few	NA	TRBV12-3/TRBV12-4	TRBJ1-5	TGTGCCAGCAGGCTCCGCAGTGGGGGCCAATATAGCAATCAGCCCCAGCATTTT	CASRLRSGGQYSNQPQHF
many	NA	TRBV7-2	TRBJ2-1	TGTGCCAGCAGTTATCAAACATACAATGAGCAGTTCTTC	CASSYQTYNEQFF
few	NA	TRBV7-9	TRBJ1-2	TGTGCCAGCAGCTTGACTCAGGGCGATGGCTACACCTTC	CASSLTQGDGYTF
NA	NA	TRBV7-9	TRBJ1-5	TGTGCCAGCAGCTCACAGGATAGCAATCAGCCCCAGCATTTT	CASSSQDSNQPQHF
NA	TRBD1	TRBV18	TRBJ1-6	TGTGCCAGCTCACAGGGACAGGGAGCAAATTCACCCCTCCACTTT	CASSQGQGANSPLHF
NA	NA	TRBV25-1	TRBJ1-1	TGTGCCAGCAGTGAACCGGGGATGGCGAACACTGAAGCTTTCTTT	CASSEPGMANTEAFF
few	NA	TRBV7-8	TRBJ2-5	TGTGCCAGCAGCTTCACGATAGAGAGGGAGACCCAGTACTTC	CASSFTIERETQYF
NA	NA	TRBV7-6	TRBJ2-5	TGTGCCAGCAGCAAGACAGGGACTGGGGAGACCCAGTACTTC	CASSKTGTGETQYF
NA	TRBD2	TRBV20-1	TRBJ2-1	TGCAGTGCTAGAGATACAGCGGGGGCGAGGGGGGCGCAGTTCTTC	CSARDTAGARGAQFF
NA	NA	TRBV6-1	TRBJ2-3	TGTGCCAGCAGTGATTTGAGGCGGGGCTACACAGATACGCAGTATTTT	CASSDLRRGYTDTQYF
few	TRBD1	TRBV9	TRBJ2-7	TGTGCCAGCAGCGAGGGACAGAGCTCCTACGAGCAGTACTTC	CASSEGQSSYEQYF
few	TRBD1	TRBV5-8	TRBJ2-7	TGTGCCAGCAGCATGAACAGGGGGCTCATACCCTTC	CASSMNRGLIPF
NA	NA	TRBV5-1	TRBJ2-1	TGCGCCAGCAGCCAGGAGGGACTCTCCATCTACAATGAGCAGTTCTTC	CASSQEGLSIYNEQFF
NA	NA	TRBV20-1	TRBJ2-6	TGCAGTGCTAGAGATCCCAGGCTCTCTGGGGCCAACGTCCTGACTTTC	CSARDPRLSGANVLTF
NA	NA	TRBV28	TRBJ1-2	TGTGCCAGCAGCATACAGCAGTATGGCTACACCTTC	CASSIQQYGYTF
few	NA	TRBV6-2/TRBV6-3	TRBJ2-7	TGTGCCAGCAGTTGGGAGGTTGGAGCTTACGAGCAGTACTTC	CASSWEVGAYEQYF